These T cell receptor beta chains were read from a single sample in a study of control samples from healthy donors and cancer patients. TCRdb's table, derived via immunoSEQ multiplex PCR, lists solely in-frame clones and lacks some. This table holds tens of thousands of clones, over 65% found once. What was sequenced was PBMCs. Receptors were obtained from a woman in her forties or fifties with lung cancer. Each CDR3 is given with its conserved first and last residue. The D gene is left open where the match is weak. Some rows have no size entry. The others give once, few or many, or a class for an expanded clone.

j_call v_call d_call clone_size cdr3_nt cdr3_aa
TRBJ1-4 TRBV9 - - TGTGCCAGCAGCGGGGGGGCGTTCGGTAATGAAAAACTGTTTTTT CASSGGAFGNEKLFF
TRBJ2-1 TRBV3-1/TRBV3-2 - - TGTGCCAGCAGCTATATGGCCGGTTACAATGAGCAGTTCTTC CASSYMAGYNEQFF
TRBJ2-7 TRBV5-6 - few TGTGCCAGCAGCTTCGGTGCTTGGAACGAGCAGTACTTC CASSFGAWNEQYF
TRBJ1-6 TRBV19 - - TGTGCCAGTAGTATAGAGAAGGCCGGTAATTCACCCCTCCACTTT CASSIEKAGNSPLHF
TRBJ1-1 TRBV6-5 - - TGTGCCAGCAGCACCAGGGGTGGGGGTGAAGCTTTCTTT CASSTRGGGEAFF
TRBJ1-4 TRBV7-2 - - TGTGCCAGCAGTTCAGATCGGGAAAAACTGTTTTTT CASSSDREKLFF
TRBJ1-2 TRBV5-5 TRBD1 - TGTGCCAGCAGCGTCGGGACAGAGTATGGCTACACCTTC CASSVGTEYGYTF
TRBJ1-3 TRBV28 - once TGTGCCACAACGAATACAGGGAATGGAAACACCATATATTTT CATTNTGNGNTIYF
TRBJ2-1 TRBV7-3 TRBD2 - TGTGCCAGCAGTTCAACCGGGACTAGCGGGGAGCAGTTCTTC CASSSTGTSGEQFF
TRBJ2-1 TRBV7-2 - - TGTGTCAGCAGCTTATTGGCGACTAGGGGAACCTACAATGAGCAGTTCTTC CVSSLLATRGTYNEQFF
TRBJ1-2 TRBV2 - - TGTGCCAGCCTCCCGGGACGCCTGCAGAAAGGCTATGGCTACACCTTC CASLPGRLQKGYGYTF
TRBJ1-3 TRBV6-6 - - TGTGCCGTATGGGGGTCTGGAAACACCATATATTTT CAVWGSGNTIYF
TRBJ2-7 TRBV18 - few TGTGCCAGCTCACCAAACATCTACGAGCAGTACTTC CASSPNIYEQYF
TRBJ2-1 TRBV6-5 - - TGTGCCAGCAGGACATTGGACAATGAGCAGTTCTTC CASRTLDNEQFF
TRBJ1-5 TRBV7-2 - - TGTGCCAGCAGCCTATCCCTATATCAGCCCCAGCATTTT CASSLSLYQPQHF
TRBJ1-6 TRBV19 - - TGTGCCAGTAGGGAGGGGACATCCAACTCACCCCTCCACTTT CASREGTSNSPLHF